A single sample is the source of the 5 T cell receptor beta chains below, sequenced in a study of blood T cell repertoires in COVID-19 (TCRdb year 2020). The library was produced with the immunoSEQ multiplex PCR assay. TCRdb took over this immuneACCESS table, retaining in-frame rearrangements with V and J assigned. Such tables are incomplete; in checked studies, under half of the missing clones stem from an unresolved V gene, and the remainder is unexplained. The sample table shows 220,000 or so clones, and almost 90% are seen once. Clones ranked in the top ten supply roughly 15% of the sample. The sequencing sample was made of PBMCs or T cells enriched from blood (not recorded which). Receptors originate from a woman in her fifties or sixties with acute COVID-19.

The V gene is TRBV2, the J gene TRBJ2-3; tentative D call: TRBD1 (8 bases). Germline CDR1 SNHLY, CDR2 FYNNEI. The CDR3 extends over 15 amino acids. V lost 6 bases, J lost 6 bases, and 19 bases lay in between. CDR3 bases: TGTGCCAGCAGGAGGGGGGGACAGGTAGGGGATACGCAGTATTTT. Translating gives CASRRGGQVGDTQYF.

V usage is TRBV27 and J usage is TRBJ2-3; TRBD2 is a possible D gene (6 bases). Trimming stripped 2 bases from V and 1 base from J, with 13 bases between. The CDR3 sequence is 16 residues long. Per germline, CDR1 MNHEY and CDR2 SMNVEV (reference sequence). This CDR3 is CASSLDGPGGTDTQYF. The CDR3 nucleotides read TGTGCCAGCAGTTTAGATGGCCCGGGGGGCACAGATACGCAGTATTTT.

The chain is built from TRBV7-3 and TRBJ2-1; the match to TRBD2 covers 10 bases. Trimming removed 2 bases from V and 9 bases from J; junction bases left unmatched: 10. CDR1 is SGHTA, CDR2 FQGTGA, per germline. The CDR3 spans 16 residues. CDR3 protein: CASSLYGNSGRSEQFF. CDR3 bases: TGTGCCAGCAGCTTATACGGTAATAGCGGGAGGAGTGAGCAGTTCTTC.

This CDR3 reads CASSTTGTLPYEQYF. The CDR3 DNA reads as TGTGCCAGCAGTACGACAGGGACTCTCCCCTACGAGCAGTACTTC. This sequence joins TRBV28 and TRBJ2-7; D might be TRBD1 (7 bases). V lost 5 bases and J 2 bases, leaving 16 bases between the germline ends. Germline CDR1 and CDR2: MDHEN and SYDVKM. The CDR3 extends over 15 amino acids. Complete variable domain (other parts from reference TRBV28 and TRBJ2-7): DVKVTQSSRYLVKRTGEKVFLECVQDMDHENMFWYRQDPGLGLRLIYFSYDVKMKEKGDIPEGYSVSREKKERFSLILESASTNQTSMYLCASSTTGTLPYEQYFGPGTRLTVT.

This chain links TRBV30 with TRBJ2-1; D uncertain. Germline V CDR1 and CDR2: GTSNPN, SVGIG (reference sequence). The ends were cut back, 3 bases at V and 9 bases at J, with 21 bases in the middle. The length of the CDR3 is 15 residues. The CDR3 loop reads CAWRGWRPQGSEQFF. The CDR3 bases are TGTGCCTGGAGGGGTTGGCGGCCCCAAGGTAGTGAGCAGTTCTTC.